The 28 T cell receptor beta chains in this list originate from one sample, sequenced in a study of tumour-infiltrating T cells in Burkitt lymphoma. TCRdb's table, derived via immunoSEQ multiplex PCR, lists solely in-frame clones and lacks some. This sample has thousands of clones, with less than 65% found just once. Sequencing was carried out using tumor tissue. These TCRs come from a human donor with diffuse large B-cell lymphoma.

The chain uses TRBV6-1 and TRBJ2-7, with D possibly being TRBD1 (6 bases). The V gene's germline CDR1 is MNHNS and CDR2 SASEGT. Trimming left V 8 bases short and J 2 bases short, with 13 bases between. The length of the CDR3 is 13 residues. The CDR3 spells CASFDRSAYEQYF. The DNA of the CDR3 is TGTGCCAGCTTCGACAGGAGCGCCTACGAGCAGTACTTC.

This clone was found a few times. The DNA of the CDR3 is TGTGCCACCCTTGACAGCCTGAACACTGAAGCTTTCTTT. Amino acids: CATLDSLNTEAFF. This sequence joins TRBV10-3 and TRBJ1-1, with D possibly TRBD1 on 5 matching bases. From germline, CDR1 is ENHRY and CDR2 SYGVKD. Trimming took 10 bases from V and 0 from J, leaving 12 bases between them. This CDR3 has 13 residues.

This clone was seen a handful of times. The chain joins TRBV5-1 to TRBJ1-1; D possibly corresponds to TRBD1 (5 bases). The germline V gene encodes CDR1 SGHRS and CDR2 YFSETQ. V lost 0 bases and J lost 5, with 14 bases in between. The CDR3 loop spans 15 amino acids. The CDR3 region is CASSLVQGGYTEAFF. The CDR3 DNA reads TGCGCCAGCAGCTTGGTCCAGGGTGGGTATACTGAAGCTTTCTTT. The complete variable domain, with remaining parts taken from reference TRBV5-1 and TRBJ1-1, reads KAGVTQTPRYLIKTRGQQVTLSCSPISGHRSVSWYQQTPGQGLQFLFEYFSETQRNKGNFPGRFSGRQFSNSRSEMNVSTLELGDSALYLCASSLVQGGYTEAFFGQGTRLTVV.

The table lists this clone with a few counts. The rearrangement joins TRBV6-6 to TRBJ2-1, with TRBD1 as a possible D gene (5 bases). Looked up from germline, CDR1 is MNHNY and CDR2 is SVGAGI (reference sequence). Trimming cost V 6 bases and J 0 bases, with 15 bases left between them. This CDR3 region has 16 residues. This CDR3 is CASRDPGSSSYNEQFF. In nucleotides, the CDR3 is TGTGCCAGCAGAGACCCAGGGTCGAGCTCCTACAATGAGCAGTTCTTC.

The rearrangement joins TRBV27 to TRBJ1-6; D uncertain. The CDR3 extends over 14 amino acids. Trimming stripped 3 bases from V and 4 bases from J, with 7 bases between. Germline assignment: CDR1 MNHEY and CDR2 SMNVEV (reference sequence). The CDR3 reads CASSLNRYNSPLHF. For the CDR3, the DNA is TGTGCCAGCAGTTTGAACAGATATAATTCACCCCTCCACTTT.

V usage is TRBV6-5 and J usage is TRBJ1-5, with TRBD1 as a possible D gene (5 bases). V lost 2 bases and J lost 2, with 10 bases in between. CDR3 length: 15 amino acids. The germline gives CDR1 MNHEY, CDR2 SVGAGI. The CDR3 loop reads CASSYSIQGNQPQHF. The CDR3 nucleotides are TGTGCCAGCAGTTACAGCATACAGGGCAATCAGCCCCAGCATTTT.

The rearrangement joins TRBV18 to TRBJ1-1; D ambiguous. V was trimmed by 2 bases and J by 3 bases, leaving 10 bases between them. Per the germline V gene, CDR1 is KGHSH and CDR2 is LQKENI. The CDR3 extends over 14 amino acids. CDR3 residues: CASSPSGLDTEAFF. The CDR3 DNA follows: TGTGCCAGCTCACCAAGTGGGCTGGACACTGAAGCTTTCTTT. Based on the CDR3 plus reference TRBV18 and TRBJ1-1, the full variable domain is NAGVMQNPRHLVRRRGQEARLRCSPMKGHSHVYWYRQLPEEGLKFMVYLQKENIIDESGMPKERFSAEFPKEGPSILRIQQVVRGDSAAYFCASSPSGLDTEAFFGQGTRLTVV.

The rearrangement links TRBV5-6 to TRBJ2-1; TRBD2 matches 7 bases. This CDR3 contains 16 residues. CDR1 and CDR2 (germline): SGHDT, YYEEEE. The junction had 10 bases not matched to a gene; V was cut back by 4 bases and J by 3 bases. The CDR3 sequence: CASSMLAGELYNEQFF. DNA for the CDR3: TGTGCCAGCAGCATGCTCGCGGGGGAGCTCTACAATGAGCAGTTCTTC. Drawing the rest from reference TRBV5-6 and TRBJ2-1, the complete variable domain is DAGVTQSPTHLIKTRGQQVTLRCSPKSGHDTVSWYQQALGQGPQFIFQYYEEEERQRGNFPDRFSGHQFPNYSSELNVNALLLGDSALYLCASSMLAGELYNEQFFGPGTRLTVL.

The rearrangement joins TRBV5-1 to TRBJ1-2, with D hard to call. Deletions cut 2 bases from V and 5 bases from J, with 10 bases between. Germline V gene data show CDR1 as SGHRS and CDR2 as YFSETQ. The CDR3 consists of 13 residues. This CDR3 is CASSLGSLYGYTF. In DNA form, the CDR3 reads TGCGCCAGCAGCTTAGGCAGCCTTTATGGCTACACCTTC.

This rearrangement joins TRBV6-1 to TRBJ2-2; D may match TRBD1 or TRBD2 (5 bases each). Germline CDR1 MNHNS, CDR2 SASEGT. The CDR3 is made up of 15 amino acids. V was clipped by 6 bases and J by 5 bases, with 16 bases between them. The CDR3 DNA reads as TGTGCCAGCAGCGCAGGGACGATGCGGACCGGGGAGCTGTTTTTT. This encodes CASSAGTMRTGELFF.

CDR3 protein: CASSARGANTGELFF. Here the CDR3 DNA reads TGTGCCAGCAGCGCCAGGGGGGCGAACACCGGGGAGCTGTTTTTT. The chain joins TRBV7-9 to TRBJ2-2; tentative D call: TRBD1 (7 bases). The CDR3 sequence is 15 residues long. V was shortened by 5 bases and J by 0 bases, with 10 bases between the two germline ends. Germline-derived CDR1 and CDR2 are SEHNR and FQNEAQ (reference sequence).

J is TRBJ2-2 and V is TRBV6-5; D perhaps matches TRBD1 (5 bases). Germline CDR1 is MNHEY and CDR2 is SVGAGI. This CDR3 comprises 13 residues. Trimming removed 9 bases from V and 0 bases from J, with 8 bases in between. The CDR3 coding sequence is TGTGCCAGTGGGGCAGCGAACACCGGGGAGCTGTTTTTT. Protein sequence: CASGAANTGELFF.

The chain employs TRBV30 and TRBJ1-3; D not certain. The CDR3 spans 16 residues. The germline V gene encodes CDR1 GTSNPN and CDR2 SVGIG (reference sequence). V dropped 2 bases and J dropped 0 bases, with 14 bases sitting between them. The CDR3 DNA follows: TGTGCCTGGAGTATGGCCAGCCCTAGCTCTGGAAACACCATATATTTT. This gives the protein CAWSMASPSSGNTIYF.

This sequence joins TRBV5-1 and TRBJ1-1; D uncertain. V was clipped by 4 bases and J by 4 bases, with 14 bases between them. CDR1 SGHRS and CDR2 YFSETQ come from the germline V gene. The length of the CDR3 is 14 residues. The CDR3 coding sequence is TGCGCCAGCAGCAGTGGAGAGTTGTTCACTGAAGCTTTCTTT. Its translation is CASSSGELFTEAFF.

The rearrangement uses TRBV5-1 and TRBJ1-2; no reliable D call. The V end was cut by 0 bases, the J end by 8 bases, with 11 bases between. The germline CDR1 and CDR2 sequences are SGHRS and YFSETQ. CDR3 length equals 13 residues. For the CDR3, the DNA is TGCGCCAGCAGCTTGGTTTCAGGTGGAGGCTACACCTTC. Translating gives CASSLVSGGGYTF.

This clone showed up just a few times. This chain uses TRBV5-4 with TRBJ2-3; unclear D gene. V lost 4 bases and J lost 1, with 13 bases in between. The CDR3 length is 15 residues. The germline V gene has CDR1 SGHNT and CDR2 YYREEE (reference sequence). CDR3 region: CASSPDPPGTDTQYF. CDR3 in DNA: TGTGCCAGCAGCCCAGACCCACCAGGCACAGATACGCAGTATTTT. Complete variable domain (other parts from reference TRBV5-4 and TRBJ2-3): ETGVTQSPTHLIKTRGQQVTLRCSSQSGHNTVSWYQQALGQGPQFIFQYYREEENGRGNFPPRFSGLQFPNYSSELNVNALELDDSALYLCASSPDPPGTDTQYFGPGTRLTVL.

The chain combines TRBV28 with TRBJ1-4, with D possibly matching TRBD1 (5 bases). V was shortened by 3 bases and J by 5 bases, with 10 bases between the two germline ends. The germline CDR1 and CDR2 sequences are MDHEN and SYDVKM. There are 14 residues in the CDR3. DNA for the CDR3: TGTGCCAGCAGTTTCGGGGGGTTAAATGAAAAACTGTTTTTT. Protein: CASSFGGLNEKLFF. Full variable domain (missing parts from reference TRBV28 and TRBJ1-4): DVKVTQSSRYLVKRTGEKVFLECVQDMDHENMFWYRQDPGLGLRLIYFSYDVKMKEKGDIPEGYSVSREKKERFSLILESASTNQTSMYLCASSFGGLNEKLFFGSGTQLSVL.

This rearrangement joins TRBV6-6 to TRBJ1-4, with D possibly being TRBD1 (6 bases). The CDR3 has 14 amino acids. Germline V gene sequence: CDR1 MNHNY, CDR2 SVGAGI (reference sequence). V lost 6 bases and J lost 10, with 18 bases in between. In DNA form, the CDR3 reads TGTGCCAGCAGACTCAGACAGGAGGTCGTAAAACTGTTTTTT. As protein: CASRLRQEVVKLFF.

V gene TRBV11-1 combines with J gene TRBJ1-1, with no clear D. Germline V gene lookup returns CDR1 SGHAT and CDR2 FQDESV (reference sequence). The CDR3 is made up of 14 amino acids. The V and J ends lost 5 bases and 2 bases respectively, with 12 bases between them. This chain's CDR3 is CASSHGVGNTEAFF. The CDR3 coding sequence is TGTGCCAGCAGCCACGGGGTGGGAAACACTGAAGCTTTCTTT.

The CDR3 sequence is CASSLTAGTNYGYTF. In nucleotides, the CDR3 is TGTGCCAGCAGTTTAACGGCAGGGACTAACTATGGCTACACCTTC. The rearrangement uses TRBV27 and TRBJ1-2, with TRBD1 as a possible D gene (5 bases). Trimming cost V 2 bases and J 0 bases, with 10 bases left between them. From germline, CDR1 is MNHEY and CDR2 SMNVEV (reference sequence). The CDR3 runs 15 residues.

By share, this clone ranks as medium-sized. The chain couples TRBV7-9 to TRBJ1-4; 8 bases line up with TRBD1. The CDR3 extends over 15 amino acids. The J segment lost 1 base and the V segment lost 3 bases, leaving 1 base of the junction unmatched. Per the germline V gene, CDR1 is SEHNR and CDR2 is FQNEAQ (reference sequence). Here the CDR3 DNA reads TGTGCCAGCAGCTTTGGACAGGGAACTAATGAAAAACTGTTTTTT. Amino acid sequence: CASSFGQGTNEKLFF.

The genes are TRBV29-1 and TRBJ2-7; no clear D gene. Per the germline V gene, CDR1 is SQVTM and CDR2 is ANQGSEA. This CDR3 spans 12 amino acids. V was shortened by 3 bases and J by 5 bases, with 11 bases between the two germline ends. The CDR3 bases are TGCAGCGTTGAGGCCGCTGGGCACGAGCAGTACTTC. Translation: CSVEAAGHEQYF.

This clone came up a few times. CDR3 residues: CASSVEGATEAFF. The CDR3 DNA sequence: TGTGCCAGCAGTGTAGAGGGGGCCACTGAAGCTTTCTTT. This chain connects TRBV6-4 to TRBJ1-1, with 7 bases matching TRBD1. The germline gives CDR1 MRHNA, CDR2 SNTAGT. J was trimmed by 4 bases and V by 4 bases; bases with no gene match: 3. The CDR3 runs 13 residues.

This clone was observed a handful of times. The gene calls are TRBV6-5 and TRBJ1-5; a possible D gene is TRBD1 (5 bases). Trimming removed 2 bases from V and 3 bases from J, with 8 bases in between. This CDR3 has 14 amino acids. The germline V gene encodes CDR1 MNHEY and CDR2 SVGAGI. CDR3 sequence (DNA): TGTGCCAGCAGTTACGGAGGGACCAATCAGCCCCAGCATTTT. Translating gives CASSYGGTNQPQHF.

The CDR3 reads CASSPTGAGNTIYF. As DNA, the CDR3 is TGTGCCAGCAGCCCGACAGGGGCCGGAAACACCATATATTTT. The chain links TRBV5-5 to TRBJ1-3, with 8 bases identical to TRBD1. V trimming: 4 bases; J trimming: 4 bases; junction bases outside the gene matches: 4. The CDR3 runs to 14 residues. In germline, CDR1 is SGHKS, CDR2 YYEKEE (reference sequence).

This clone ranks as medium-sized (0.01 to 0.1%). The chain has TRBV4-1 and TRBJ1-4; no reliable D call. V was shortened by 5 bases and J by 0 bases, with 10 bases between the two germline ends. The CDR3 contains 15 residues. CDR1 and CDR2 from the germline V gene are MGHRA and YSYEKL. The CDR3 here is CASSAQDSTNEKLFF. The CDR3 DNA is TGCGCCAGCAGCGCCCAGGATTCAACTAATGAAAAACTGTTTTTT.

The V and J genes are TRBV28 and TRBJ1-5; TRBD1 might be the D (5 bases). CDR3 length: 15 residues. The V gene lost 5 bases and the J gene lost 6 bases, with 17 bases spanning the gap. Germline CDR1 and CDR2: MDHEN and SYDVKM. CDR3 sequence (DNA): TGTGCCAGCAGTCCAATCGGGGGGTTGCTTCAGCCCCAGCATTTT. Translated: CASSPIGGLLQPQHF.

J is TRBJ2-7 and V is TRBV27, with D tentatively TRBD1 or TRBD2 (5 bases each). This CDR3 comprises 14 residues. The germline V and J ends were trimmed by 1 base and 1 base, with 8 bases remaining between them. Germline CDR1 MNHEY, CDR2 SMNVEV (reference sequence). The CDR3 nucleotides are TGTGCCAGCAGTTTATGGGACGGTTCCTACGAGCAGTACTTC. Its protein is CASSLWDGSYEQYF.